The rows below give T cell receptor beta chains drawn from one sample of a study of a mutant IDH1 vaccine in newly diagnosed glioma. Their antigen targets remain unknown. Generated by immunoSEQ multiplex PCR, the TCRdb table keeps only in-frame clones and is missing some. Of around 31,000 clones listed, roughly three fifths are singletons. Sample: PBMCs, taken from a glioma patient whose treatment included an IDH1 peptide vaccine. These receptors were collected from a woman in her late teens or twenties with glioma. The CDR3 runs from the conserved cysteine through the conserved F or W. Each record gives: CDR3 DNA, CDR3 protein, D gene, J gene, clone size, V gene. A D gene is named only where the DNA matches it firmly. Expanded clones are given a class, and other clones once, few, many or no size at all.

DNA: TGCGCCAGCAGCTCCACAGGGGACTTCGGTTCACCCCTCCACTTT
CDR3: CASSSTGDFGSPLHF
D: TRBD1
J: TRBJ1-6
size: NA
V: TRBV5-1

DNA: TGCGCCAGCAGCGAAGGGACTAGCGGGCGGTACAATGAGCAGTTCTTC
CDR3: CASSEGTSGRYNEQFF
D: TRBD2
J: TRBJ2-1
size: NA
V: TRBV5-1

DNA: TGTGCCAGCAGCGAGGGGACAGGGCTTGACGAGCAGTACTTC
CDR3: CASSEGTGLDEQYF
D: TRBD1
J: TRBJ2-7
size: NA
V: TRBV5-4

DNA: TGTGCCAGCAGTGAGGAAGCGGCGTTGTCTGGAAACACCATATATTTT
CDR3: CASSEEAALSGNTIYF
D: NA
J: TRBJ1-3
size: NA
V: TRBV2

DNA: TGTGCCAGCAGCTTGGAACAGGGCTTCTCCTACGAGCAGTACTTC
CDR3: CASSLEQGFSYEQYF
D: NA
J: TRBJ2-7
size: NA
V: TRBV5-4

DNA: TGTGCCAGTAGTCAGCAGGGGGGCTATGGCTACACCTTC
CDR3: CASSQQGGYGYTF
D: TRBD1
J: TRBJ1-2
size: NA
V: TRBV19

DNA: TGCGCCAGCAGCTTGGCTCCAGGGACCTACAATGAGCAGTTCTTC
CDR3: CASSLAPGTYNEQFF
D: NA
J: TRBJ2-1
size: few
V: TRBV5-1

DNA: TGTGCCTGGAGTGAGGGGGGCGTATGGGACACCATATATTTT
CDR3: CAWSEGGVWDTIYF
D: NA
J: TRBJ1-3
size: NA
V: TRBV30

DNA: TGCAGCGTTGCAGGGGGCGTGGGGCAGCCCCAGCATTTT
CDR3: CSVAGGVGQPQHF
D: TRBD1
J: TRBJ1-5
size: few
V: TRBV29-1

DNA: TGTGCCACCCTGGGGGGGGGCTTGTCTGAAGCTTTCTTT
CDR3: CATLGGGLSEAFF
D: NA
J: TRBJ1-1
size: NA
V: TRBV7-2

DNA: TGTGCCAGCAGCTTCGAGCAGGGGGCCTCCTACGAGCAGTACTTC
CDR3: CASSFEQGASYEQYF
D: TRBD1
J: TRBJ2-7
size: NA
V: TRBV5-5

DNA: TGTGCCAGCAGTTCCGGGACGGACTATGGCTACACCTTC
CDR3: CASSSGTDYGYTF
D: NA
J: TRBJ1-2
size: NA
V: TRBV28

DNA: TGTGCCAGCAGTTCCGGAGGGCCCTATGGCTACACCTTC
CDR3: CASSSGGPYGYTF
D: NA
J: TRBJ1-2
size: few
V: TRBV5-4

DNA: TGTGCCAGCGGCCTTTTGAGCAATCAGCCCCAGCATTTT
CDR3: CASGLLSNQPQHF
D: NA
J: TRBJ1-5
size: NA
V: TRBV6-1

DNA: TGCGCCAGCAGCCGAGTGACGATTCGGGGGGGTCGACAGGGGGCTGGAGATACGCAGTATTTT
CDR3: CASSRVTIRGGRQGAGDTQYF
D: TRBD1
J: TRBJ2-3
size: NA
V: TRBV4-3

DNA: TGTGCCAGTACCGATCAGGGGGCAGGTGAAAAACTGTTTTTT
CDR3: CASTDQGAGEKLFF
D: TRBD1
J: TRBJ1-4
size: few
V: TRBV19

DNA: TGTGCCAGCAGCGGTGCTAGCGGGGTCCAATATACGCAGTATTTT
CDR3: CASSGASGVQYTQYF
D: TRBD2
J: TRBJ2-3
size: NA
V: TRBV9

DNA: TGTGCCAGCAGCTTCGGGACGGAGCTTTCTGGAAACACCATATATTTT
CDR3: CASSFGTELSGNTIYF
D: NA
J: TRBJ1-3
size: NA
V: TRBV5-6

DNA: TGTGCCAGCAGGGGGCACGGGGCCTACGAGCAGTACTTC
CDR3: CASRGHGAYEQYF
D: NA
J: TRBJ2-7
size: NA
V: TRBV7-8

DNA: TGTGCCAGCAGCAAAGGTGACGCCGCCCCCTACGAGCAGTACTTC
CDR3: CASSKGDAAPYEQYF
D: NA
J: TRBJ2-7
size: few
V: TRBV21-1

DNA: TGTGCCAGCAGTTCCACCGGGACAGGGCTAGCCTACGAGCAGTACTTC
CDR3: CASSSTGTGLAYEQYF
D: TRBD1
J: TRBJ2-7
size: NA
V: TRBV27

DNA: TGTGCCAGCAGCCAGGGGGGGGGACAGTCCTCTGGCTACACCTTC
CDR3: CASSQGGGQSSGYTF
D: TRBD1
J: TRBJ1-2
size: NA
V: TRBV11-3

DNA: TGTGCCAGCAGCTCGACAGACTCTAATGAAAAACTGTTTTTT
CDR3: CASSSTDSNEKLFF
D: NA
J: TRBJ1-4
size: NA
V: TRBV7-9

DNA: TGTGCCAGTAGTACACAACAGGGAAACACTGAAGCTTTCTTT
CDR3: CASSTQQGNTEAFF
D: NA
J: TRBJ1-1
size: few
V: TRBV19

DNA: TGTGCCAGCTCTACAGACCAGTACCAAGAGACCCAGTACTTC
CDR3: CASSTDQYQETQYF
D: NA
J: TRBJ2-5
size: NA
V: TRBV28

DNA: TGTGCCTGGAGTGTTCAGCTTGCAACTAATGAAAAACTGTTTTTT
CDR3: CAWSVQLATNEKLFF
D: NA
J: TRBJ1-4
size: few
V: TRBV30

DNA: TGTGCCAGCAGTTACGGATATTTAAGGAATGGTGGCTACACCTTC
CDR3: CASSYGYLRNGGYTF
D: NA
J: TRBJ1-2
size: few
V: TRBV6-5

DNA: TGTGCCAGCAGCTCAGGACTAGCCGAGACCCAGTACTTC
CDR3: CASSSGLAETQYF
D: TRBD2
J: TRBJ2-5
size: NA
V: TRBV11-3

DNA: TGCAGCCATACGGCCGGGCCAGAGACCCAGTACTTC
CDR3: CSHTAGPETQYF
D: NA
J: TRBJ2-5
size: NA
V: TRBV29-1

DNA: TGCAGCTTCCGGGGCAGCGGGGTTAGCACAGATACGCAGTATTTT
CDR3: CSFRGSGVSTDTQYF
D: TRBD2
J: TRBJ2-3
size: NA
V: TRBV29-1

DNA: TGTGCCAGCAGTGGAATTGAAGAGACCGGGGAGCTGTTTTTT
CDR3: CASSGIEETGELFF
D: NA
J: TRBJ2-2
size: NA
V: TRBV6-1

DNA: TGTGCCAGCAATGAAGACAGGGTGGGACGGTCCGGGGAGCTGTTTTTT
CDR3: CASNEDRVGRSGELFF
D: TRBD1
J: TRBJ2-2
size: NA
V: TRBV6-1

DNA: TGTGCCAGCAGTGAGAGGCGCAATCAGCCCCAGCATTTT
CDR3: CASSERRNQPQHF
D: NA
J: TRBJ1-5
size: few
V: TRBV27

DNA: TGTGCCAGCTCACGGGGGCAGGGCCAAGGATACACCATATATTTT
CDR3: CASSRGQGQGYTIYF
D: NA
J: TRBJ1-3
size: NA
V: TRBV18

DNA: TGTGCCAGCAGCCAAGGGACTTACGAACGGGCTTTCTTT
CDR3: CASSQGTYERAFF
D: NA
J: TRBJ1-1
size: few
V: TRBV14

DNA: TGTGCCAGCACCAGGCAGGACAGGGATTTTCAGCCCCAGCATTTT
CDR3: CASTRQDRDFQPQHF
D: TRBD1
J: TRBJ1-5
size: NA
V: TRBV28

DNA: TGTGCCTGGCAAACAGGGGGCTCCTATAATTCACCCCTCCACTTT
CDR3: CAWQTGGSYNSPLHF
D: TRBD1
J: TRBJ1-6
size: NA
V: TRBV30

DNA: TGCGCCAGCAGCCAATCCTTCCTCCGGCCCAGGGCTAATGAAAAACTGTTTTTT
CDR3: CASSQSFLRPRANEKLFF
D: NA
J: TRBJ1-4
size: few
V: TRBV4-1

DNA: TGTGCCAGCGGGGGGGGGAATTATCAGCCCCAGCATTTT
CDR3: CASGGGNYQPQHF
D: NA
J: TRBJ1-5
size: NA
V: TRBV7-9

DNA: TGTGCCAGCAGTGACCTTTATTTAGGTTCAAATGAGCAGTTCTTC
CDR3: CASSDLYLGSNEQFF
D: NA
J: TRBJ2-1
size: NA
V: TRBV2

DNA: TGTGCCAGCAACGCCGAGGCTGGCGGGGAGCTGTTTTTT
CDR3: CASNAEAGGELFF
D: NA
J: TRBJ2-2
size: NA
V: TRBV6-5

DNA: TGTGCCAGCGGGGATGGACGGACGACTGGAAACACCATATATTTT
CDR3: CASGDGRTTGNTIYF
D: NA
J: TRBJ1-3
size: NA
V: TRBV6-6

DNA: TGTGCCAGTAATCGGGACTATTCTTACAATGAGCAGTTCTTC
CDR3: CASNRDYSYNEQFF
D: TRBD2
J: TRBJ2-1
size: NA
V: TRBV19

DNA: TGTGCCAGCAGTTTGTCGGGGGATTCACCCCTCCACTTT
CDR3: CASSLSGDSPLHF
D: NA
J: TRBJ1-6
size: NA
V: TRBV27

DNA: TGTGCCAGCAACGCGCGGGGGGACTATGGCTACACCTTC
CDR3: CASNARGDYGYTF
D: NA
J: TRBJ1-2
size: NA
V: TRBV5-6

DNA: TGTGCCAGCAGCTTAGTGTACGAGTTCTCCTACGAGCAGTACTTC
CDR3: CASSLVYEFSYEQYF
D: NA
J: TRBJ2-7
size: NA
V: TRBV7-9

DNA: TGTGCCAGCAGCTTAGGGAGAACCCTGAACACTGAAGCTTTCTTT
CDR3: CASSLGRTLNTEAFF
D: NA
J: TRBJ1-1
size: NA
V: TRBV11-2

DNA: TGTGCCAGTAGTACACCACGGGAGACGCGGAATGAGCAGTTCTTC
CDR3: CASSTPRETRNEQFF
D: NA
J: TRBJ2-1
size: NA
V: TRBV19

DNA: TGTGCCAGCAGCTTAATGGGGGAGGCCGGGGAGCTGTTTTTT
CDR3: CASSLMGEAGELFF
D: NA
J: TRBJ2-2
size: NA
V: TRBV7-6

DNA: TGTGCCATCAGTGAGCTGGGGGGTTCGAACACCGGGGAGCTGTTTTTT
CDR3: CAISELGGSNTGELFF
D: NA
J: TRBJ2-2
size: once
V: TRBV10-3

DNA: TGTGCCATCCGGGACCAAACAGATACGCAGTATTTT
CDR3: CAIRDQTDTQYF
D: NA
J: TRBJ2-3
size: NA
V: TRBV2

DNA: TGCGCCAGCAGCGCCACAACCTCGGGGGCAGATACGCAGTATTTT
CDR3: CASSATTSGADTQYF
D: NA
J: TRBJ2-3
size: NA
V: TRBV5-1

DNA: TGTGCCAGTTCCCACGAACAGGGGATTTTATCCTACGAGCAGTACTTC
CDR3: CASSHEQGILSYEQYF
D: TRBD1
J: TRBJ2-7
size: once
V: TRBV19

DNA: TGTGCCATCAGTGGGAGTGGAACCGAGCAGTACTTC
CDR3: CAISGSGTEQYF
D: NA
J: TRBJ2-7
size: few
V: TRBV10-3

DNA: TGTGCCAGCAGTCGAATGGGGTGGGGTGACAGTAGCTATGGCTACACCTTC
CDR3: CASSRMGWGDSSYGYTF
D: NA
J: TRBJ1-2
size: NA
V: TRBV2

DNA: TGTGCCAGTTTCCCAGGGACAGGGGTTACCGGGGAGCTGTTTTTT
CDR3: CASFPGTGVTGELFF
D: TRBD1
J: TRBJ2-2
size: NA
V: TRBV19

DNA: TGTGCCAGCAGCTTAGTCGGTAGCGGGGGACACACAGATACGCAGTATTTT
CDR3: CASSLVGSGGHTDTQYF
D: TRBD2
J: TRBJ2-3
size: NA
V: TRBV7-8

DNA: TGTGCCAGCAGCCAGCAGGCTAGCGGGAACAATGAGCAGTTCTTC
CDR3: CASSQQASGNNEQFF
D: TRBD2
J: TRBJ2-1
size: NA
V: TRBV7-3

DNA: TGTGCCAGCAGCGTAGGGTCAGGAACTATGAATCAGCCCCAGCATTTT
CDR3: CASSVGSGTMNQPQHF
D: NA
J: TRBJ1-5
size: few
V: TRBV9